This T cell receptor beta chain stems from a study of OX40 agonist ivuxolimab in advanced cancers. Germline CDR1 LGHNA, CDR2 YSLEER. V dropped 1 base and J dropped 4 bases, with 20 bases sitting between them. The CDR3 covers 19 residues. Assay used: immunoSEQ multiplex PCR; TCRdb lists only in-frame clones, some missing. The sample consists of 60,000 or so clones, almost 95% of them appearing once. The sequence was obtained from an adult with an advanced solid tumor such as melanoma, head and neck, liver or kidney cancer. The material was CD4+ or CD8+ T cells sorted from blood, obtained in a trial of the OX40 agonist ivuxolimab. The rearrangement links TRBV4-3 to TRBJ2-6; D remains unclear. CDR3 coding DNA: TGCGCCAGCAGCCAAGGCACTAACTACGTGCTAGAGGGGGCCAACGTCCTGACTTTC. Translation gives CASSQGTNYVLEGANVLTF.